The 16 T cell receptor beta chains given below trace back to one sample, sequenced in a study of shared clonotypes between healthy human individuals (dated by TCRdb to 2020 to 2021). Receptors were amplified or captured by the immunoSEQ multiplex PCR assay. Entries here come from immuneACCESS through TCRdb and include only in-frame sequences with V and J called. Some clones fail to appear in such tables; in the studies checked, an unresolved V gene covers under half of the shortfall, and the cause of the remainder is unknown. This sample holds about 1.5 million clones; 95% to 97% were observed only once. In total, the top ten clones hold about 1% of the sample. The sequenced sample consisted of naive CD4+ T cells sorted from blood. Interpreted using the paper, the cell subset or site label stands for: CD45RA+ positively selected. These receptors all stem from a man aged 30 to 39 in good health.

The chain couples TRBV28 to TRBJ1-1; D is uncertain. V dropped 5 bases and J dropped 1 base, with 5 bases sitting between them. Germline V gene lookup returns CDR1 MDHEN and CDR2 SYDVKM. This CDR3 has 12 amino acids. The CDR3 sequence: CASSTANTEAFF. DNA of the CDR3: TGTGCCAGCAGTACAGCGAACACTGAAGCTTTCTTT.

The chain combines TRBV5-4 with TRBJ2-2, with 10 bases that match TRBD2. This CDR3 has 16 residues. J lost 1 base, V lost 4 bases, and 4 bases had no gene match. Germline lookup yields CDR1 SGHNT and CDR2 YYREEE (reference sequence). The CDR3 protein is CASSSRTSGNTGELFF. In DNA form, the CDR3 reads TGTGCCAGCAGCAGCCGGACTAGCGGGAACACCGGGGAGCTGTTTTTT. Full variable domain (remainder filled in from reference TRBV5-4 and TRBJ2-2): ETGVTQSPTHLIKTRGQQVTLRCSSQSGHNTVSWYQQALGQGPQFIFQYYREEENGRGNFPPRFSGLQFPNYSSELNVNALELDDSALYLCASSSRTSGNTGELFFGEGSRLTVL.

CDR3 DNA: TGCGCCAGCAGCCAATTAGCGGGAGGGCCCTACAATGAGCAGTTCTTC. Translating it yields CASSQLAGGPYNEQFF. The rearrangement joins TRBV4-1 to TRBJ2-1, with 11 bases fitting TRBD2. From germline, CDR1 is MGHRA and CDR2 YSYEKL. The CDR3 loop spans 16 amino acids. V was clipped by 2 bases and J by 2 bases; unmatched bases: 2.

V gene TRBV9 combines with J gene TRBJ2-1, with 9 bases that match TRBD2. J was trimmed by 9 bases and V by 8 bases; bases with no gene match: 12. The CDR3 has 14 residues. CDR1 is SGDLS and CDR2 is YYNGEE in the germline V gene. CDR3 nucleotides: TGTGCCAGTGTGGGACTAGCAGAGGGGGGTGAGCAGTTCTTC. Encoded protein: CASVGLAEGGEQFF.

This clone occurred once. The chain has TRBV19 and TRBJ2-7; D possibly corresponds to TRBD2 (5 bases). V lost 5 bases to trimming and J lost 7 bases, with 21 bases between them. This CDR3 has 15 residues. CDR1 and CDR2 from the germline V gene are LNHDA and SQIVND (reference sequence). CDR3 residues: CASSLVASDNYEQYF. In nucleotides, the CDR3 is TGTGCCAGTAGTCTGGTAGCGTCAGACAACTATGAGCAGTACTTC.

The chain is built from TRBV5-6 and TRBJ1-2, with 7 bases aligning to TRBD1. V was clipped by 6 bases and J by 0 bases; unmatched bases: 8. Per the germline V gene, CDR1 is SGHDT and CDR2 is YYEEEE. The CDR3 has 15 residues. The CDR3 protein is CASTVPGTANYGYTF. The CDR3 nucleotides read TGTGCCAGCACCGTACCGGGGACAGCTAACTATGGCTACACCTTC.

The J gene is TRBJ1-1, the V gene TRBV30, with 7 bases that match TRBD1. Germline-derived CDR1 and CDR2 are GTSNPN and SVGIG (reference sequence). Losses at the gene ends were 4 bases for V and 2 bases for J; bases not matched to a gene: 10. CDR3 length: 15 residues. The CDR3 reads CAWIQPTGPNTEAFF. The DNA of the CDR3 is TGTGCCTGGATCCAACCGACAGGGCCAAACACTGAAGCTTTCTTT.

The rearrangement joins TRBV2 to TRBJ2-7, with D possibly TRBD1 on 5 matching bases. The V gene's germline CDR1 is SNHLY and CDR2 FYNNEI. Trimming pared 3 bases from V and 0 bases from J, leaving 15 bases between. The CDR3 sequence is 16 residues long. In DNA, the CDR3 is TGTGCCAGCAGTGATCGCCGACAGTCCCGCTCCTACGAGCAGTACTTC. Residues: CASSDRRQSRSYEQYF. Supplemented by reference TRBV2 and TRBJ2-7, the full variable domain reads EPEVTQTPSHQVTQMGQEVILRCVPISNHLYFYWYRQILGQKVEFLVSFYNNEISEKSEIFDDQFSVERPDGSNFTLKIRSTKLEDSAMYFCASSDRRQSRSYEQYFGPGTRLTVT.

The chain couples TRBV7-3 to TRBJ2-3; TRBD2 matches at 14 bases. The V gene end was trimmed by 2 bases and the J gene end by 4 bases; junction bases not matched to a gene: 2. The CDR3 is 16 residues long. Per the germline V gene, CDR1 is SGHTA and CDR2 is FQGTGA. The CDR3 region has the DNA TGTGCCAGCAGCTTACGGGGACTAGCGGGAGCAGATACGCAGTATTTT. This sequence encodes CASSLRGLAGADTQYF.

The DNA of the CDR3 is TGTGCCAGCAGCACACCGTTGACGAGCCGAATCACTGAAGCTTTCTTT. It encodes CASSTPLTSRITEAFF. The chain recombines TRBV7-2 with TRBJ1-1; D not resolved. Germline values: CDR1 SGHTA, CDR2 FQGNSA. V dropped 5 bases and J dropped 4 bases, with 20 bases sitting between them. CDR3 size: 16 residues.

This rearrangement joins TRBV7-2 to TRBJ1-4, with TRBD1 identical over 7 bases. With 2 bases clipped from V and 0 bases from J, the junction kept 6 bases outside the gene matches. Germline V gene sequence: CDR1 SGHTA, CDR2 FQGNSA. This CDR3 spans 17 amino acids. CDR3 nucleotide sequence: TGTGCCAGCAGCTTACGGGACAGCCGCGCAACTAATGAAAAACTGTTTTTT. It yields the protein CASSLRDSRATNEKLFF.

The rearrangement uses TRBV6-1 and TRBJ2-7; TRBD1 is a possible D gene (6 bases). V lost 6 bases, J lost 2 bases, and 11 bases lay in between. Germline V gene data show CDR1 as MNHNS and CDR2 as SASEGT. The CDR3 has 13 amino acids. The CDR3 coding sequence is TGTGCCAGCAGCCTGGACAGACCCTACGAGCAGTACTTC. Protein: CASSLDRPYEQYF.

V gene TRBV5-4 combines with J gene TRBJ2-3, with 9 nucleotides matching TRBD2. This CDR3 comprises 19 residues. The germline V gene encodes CDR1 SGHNT and CDR2 YYREEE (reference sequence). V lost 3 bases to trimming and J lost 0 bases; unmatched junction nucleotides: 14. CDR3 sequence reads: CASSSSYSGRGSSTDTQYF. The DNA for the CDR3 is TGTGCCAGCAGCTCATCATATAGCGGGAGAGGGTCTAGCACAGATACGCAGTATTTT.

The chain carries TRBV19 and TRBJ2-6; D is possibly TRBD1 (5 bases). The CDR3 consists of 17 residues. Germline V gives CDR1 LNHDA, CDR2 SQIVND (reference sequence). Trimming removed 5 bases from V and 0 bases from J, with 14 bases in between. CDR3 sequence: CASSLVQGYSGANVLTF. CDR3 nucleotide sequence: TGTGCCAGTAGTTTGGTGCAGGGATACTCTGGGGCCAACGTCCTGACTTTC.

V gene TRBV18 combines with J gene TRBJ2-7; D is ambiguous. This CDR3 spans 16 amino acids. The V gene's germline CDR1 is KGHSH and CDR2 LQKENI. The V end lost 3 bases, the J end lost 0 bases, and 15 bases lay between the germline ends. CDR3 nucleotides: TGTGCCAGCTCACCTCAGACTCGGGTCCTCTCCTACGAGCAGTACTTC. Protein sequence: CASSPQTRVLSYEQYF. The entire variable domain, with the rest obtained from reference TRBV18 and TRBJ2-7, is as follows: NAGVMQNPRHLVRRRGQEARLRCSPMKGHSHVYWYRQLPEEGLKFMVYLQKENIIDESGMPKERFSAEFPKEGPSILRIQQVVRGDSAAYFCASSPQTRVLSYEQYFGPGTRLTVT.

The V call is TRBV30, the J call TRBJ2-7, with 7 bases that match TRBD2. The germline CDR1 and CDR2 sequences are GTSNPN and SVGIG (reference sequence). J was trimmed by 3 bases and V by 3 bases; bases with no gene match: 8. CDR3 size: 14 residues. The CDR3 reads CAWRVLANSYEQYF. The CDR3 nucleotides are TGTGCCTGGAGGGTACTAGCGAACAGCTACGAGCAGTACTTC.